This T cell receptor beta chain is drawn from a study of glioma-infiltrating T cells. TCR alpha and beta CDR3 regions were amplified from RNA using iRepertoire nested multiplex PCR. TCRdb independently ran MiXCR on the multiplex PCR reads; one entry per CDR3 protein. The table has approximately 89,000 distinct CDR3 sequences, around 23% seen once; the top ten hold more than 6.5%. Germline V gene lookup returns CDR1 SQVTM and CDR2 ANQGSEA. V lost 2 bases to trimming and J lost 9 bases, with 16 bases between them. The CDR3 has 13 amino acids. This chain links TRBV29-1 with TRBJ1-2; no firm D call. Material: glioma tissue, nonneoplastic brain tissue, or PBMCs (not recorded which). This TCR derives from a human donor with low-grade glioma or glioblastoma, undergoing nonglioma brain surgery, or in good health (not recorded which). This CDR3 is CSVEKTAMSSYTF. CDR3 coding DNA: TGCAGCGTTGAAAAGACGGCGATGTCTAGCTACACCTTC.